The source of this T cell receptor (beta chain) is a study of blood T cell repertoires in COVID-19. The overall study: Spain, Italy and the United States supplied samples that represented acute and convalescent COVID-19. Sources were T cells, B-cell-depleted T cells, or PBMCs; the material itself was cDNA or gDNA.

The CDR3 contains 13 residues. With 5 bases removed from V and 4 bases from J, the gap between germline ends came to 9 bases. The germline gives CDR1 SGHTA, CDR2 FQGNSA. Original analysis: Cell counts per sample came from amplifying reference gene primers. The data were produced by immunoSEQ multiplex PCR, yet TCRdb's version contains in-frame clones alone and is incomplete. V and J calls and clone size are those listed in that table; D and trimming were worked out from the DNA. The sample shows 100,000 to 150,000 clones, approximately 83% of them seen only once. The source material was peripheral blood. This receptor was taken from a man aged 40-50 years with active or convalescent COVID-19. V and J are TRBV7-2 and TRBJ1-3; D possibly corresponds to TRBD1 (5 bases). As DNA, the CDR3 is TGTGCCAGCAGCCCAGGGTTCGGAAACACCATATATTTT. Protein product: CASSPGFGNTIYF. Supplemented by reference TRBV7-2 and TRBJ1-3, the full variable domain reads GAGVSQSPSNKVTEKGKDVELRCDPISGHTALYWYRQSLGQGLEFLIYFQGNSAPDKSGLPSDRFSAERTGGSVSTLTIQRTQQEDSAVYLCASSPGFGNTIYFGEGSWLTVV.